Listed here is a single T cell receptor (beta chain). CDR1 is SEHNR and CDR2 is FQNEAQ in the germline V gene (reference sequence). This CDR3 has 14 amino acids. The V gene lost 4 bases and the J gene lost 8 bases, with 15 bases spanning the gap. Using immunoSEQ multiplex PCR, the repertoire was profiled, and TCRdb retains in-frame clones only, with some absent. Found here are 200,000 to 250,000 clones, approximately 90% of them singletons; the top ten hold roughly 6.3%. This sample is part of a study of blood T cell repertoires in COVID-19. This sequence joins TRBV7-9 and TRBJ2-1, with D possibly TRBD2 on 7 matching bases. This clonotype was sampled from a woman aged 25 to 39 with COVID-19, enrolled during active disease. The sample comprised peripheral blood. This CDR3 is CASSSQQGRDEQFF. Here the CDR3 DNA reads TGTGCCAGCAGCTCACAGCAGGGGAGGGATGAGCAGTTCTTC.